A single sample is the source of the 15 T cell receptor beta chains below, sequenced in a study of response to subunit inactivated influenza vaccine (dated by TCRdb to the late 2010s). Library preparation employed RT-PCR. The instrument given in TCRdb is Illumina HiSeq 2500. In TCRdb, the public reads were trimmed at Q25 with fastp and aligned with MiXCR, with productive beta chains retained. One record per CDR3 amino acid sequence lists the most common genes and DNA. This sample holds under 200,000 distinct CDR3 sequences; under 13% were observed only once. The leading ten clones occupy around 12% of the sample. Taken with the paper, the label for time point translates to: around 47 days after influenza vaccine administration. Sequenced material: non-naive T cells sorted from PBMCs, taken 45 days after vaccination. The cell subset or site label for this specimen denotes: memory T cell fraction. Every receptor here comes from a man aged 50 to 59 who received an inactivated influenza vaccine. Donor details come from another sample of the same person, matched by shared clones.

This clonotype appeared many times. This rearrangement joins TRBV20-1 to TRBJ2-7; unclear D gene. In germline, CDR1 is DFQATT, CDR2 SNEGSKA (reference sequence). This CDR3 contains 12 residues. With 2 bases removed from V and 0 bases from J, the gap between germline ends came to 5 bases. CDR3 in amino acids: CSARWISYEQYF. CDR3 sequence (DNA): TGCAGTGCTAGATGGATCTCCTACGAGCAGTACTTC.

This chain joins TRBV20-1 and TRBJ2-3; 8 positions match TRBD1. Germline lookup yields CDR1 DFQATT and CDR2 SNEGSKA (reference sequence). This CDR3 contains 14 residues. Germline trimming cut 6 bases from V and 3 bases from J; bases unmatched to any gene: 8. The chain's CDR3 is CSATTGGWTDTQYF. The CDR3 nucleotides are TGCAGTGCCACCACAGGGGGTTGGACAGATACGCAGTATTTT.

There are many counts of this clonotype. The chain carries TRBV3-1 and TRBJ2-1; perhaps TRBD2 as D (6 bases). Germline V CDR1 and CDR2: LGHDT, YNNKEL (reference sequence). Trimming removed 4 bases at V and 2 bases at J, with 15 bases between. The CDR3 sequence is 16 residues long. The CDR3 coding sequence is TGTGCCAGCAGCCCTTACTTTGGAGGGGCCTACAATGAGCAGTTCTTC. Translating gives CASSPYFGGAYNEQFF.

The table lists this clonotype with a few counts. V and J are TRBV11-2 and TRBJ2-5; 11 bases are a match to TRBD2. Germline values: CDR1 SGHAT, CDR2 FQNNGV. Trimming took 5 bases from V and 1 from J; bases not matched to a gene: 9. The CDR3 spans 17 residues. CDR3 sequence (DNA): TGTGCCAGCAGCAGAGCTAGCGGGGGGCCCTTCCAAGAGACCCAGTACTTC. Encoded protein: CASSRASGGPFQETQYF.

The chain joins TRBV18 to TRBJ2-6, with D possibly TRBD1 on 6 matching bases. This CDR3 spans 21 amino acids. Per germline, CDR1 KGHSH and CDR2 LQKENI. The ends were cut back, 3 bases at V and 1 base at J, with 25 bases in the middle. In DNA, the CDR3 is TGTGCCAGCTCACCCCCCCAGGGGTTCAGTACCACTCGTTCTGGGGCCAACGTCCTGACTTTC. It yields the protein CASSPPQGFSTTRSGANVLTF.

This clonotype was seen repeatedly, ten times or more. This chain links TRBV4-1 with TRBJ2-5; D possibly corresponds to TRBD1 (7 bases). With 0 bases removed from V and 7 bases from J, the gap between germline ends came to 18 bases. The CDR3 runs to 16 residues. Looked up from germline, CDR1 is MGHRA and CDR2 is YSYEKL. CDR3 DNA sequence: TGCGCCAGCAGCCAAGATATCCAGGGGGGCGTGGCGACCCAGTACTTC. This translates into CASSQDIQGGVATQYF.

This clonotype was recorded a few times. This rearrangement joins TRBV6-2 or TRBV6-3 to TRBJ2-5, with 13 bases aligning to TRBD2. The trim removed 6 bases at V and 3 bases at J, leaving 7 bases unmatched. CDR3 size: 16 residues. The V gene's germline CDR1 is MNHEY and CDR2 SVGEGT. CDR3 protein: CASSGLAGVIEETQYF. The CDR3 nucleotides read TGTGCCAGCAGCGGACTAGCGGGGGTCATAGAAGAGACCCAGTACTTC.

This clonotype was observed many times. The chain uses TRBV6-1 and TRBJ1-5; 7 bases map to TRBD1. Looked up from germline, CDR1 is MNHNS and CDR2 is SASEGT. Trimming removed 6 bases from V and 2 bases from J; junction bases left unmatched: 10. This CDR3 has 16 residues. The CDR3 sequence is CASRTTTGVGNQPQHF. The CDR3 coding sequence is TGTGCCAGCAGAACCACTACAGGGGTGGGCAATCAGCCCCAGCATTTT.

There are many counts of this clonotype. The chain has TRBV16 and TRBJ2-7, with D perhaps matching TRBD1 (6 bases). Per germline, CDR1 KGHSY and CDR2 FQNENV. The CDR3 is 13 residues long. V lost 5 bases and J lost 4, with 12 bases in between. CDR3 coding DNA: TGTGCCAGCAGCACCGGGACACAATACGAGCAGTACTTC. Translated: CASSTGTQYEQYF.

This clonotype was found a few times. The rearrangement links TRBV6-5 to TRBJ2-6, with a possible D match to TRBD1 (5 bases). This CDR3 contains 16 residues. CDR1 and CDR2 (germline): MNHEY, SVGAGI. V lost 0 bases and J lost 0, with 6 bases in between. In nucleotides, the CDR3 is TGTGCCAGCAGTTACTCGGGGCTCTCTGGGGCCAACGTCCTGACTTTC. Translated, it gives CASSYSGLSGANVLTF.

This clonotype occurred many times. The V call is TRBV3-1, the J call TRBJ2-5; 7 bases are a match to TRBD1. V shed 6 bases, J shed 5 bases, and the junction held 6 bases outside the gene matches. The CDR3 sequence is 13 residues long. The germline V gene has CDR1 LGHDT and CDR2 YNNKEL (reference sequence). The CDR3: CASRHRGSETQYF. CDR3 nucleotides: TGTGCCAGCAGACACAGGGGATCGGAGACCCAGTACTTC.

This clonotype has at least ten counts. This rearrangement joins TRBV11-2 to TRBJ1-1, with unresolved D. V was shortened by 0 bases and J by 11 bases, with 13 bases between the two germline ends. Germline V gene lookup returns CDR1 SGHAT and CDR2 FQNNGV. This CDR3 has 13 amino acids. CDR3 residues: CASSLDLTRGAFF. CDR3 nucleotides: TGTGCCAGCAGCTTAGATCTGACAAGAGGTGCTTTCTTT.

There are many counts of this clonotype. The chain employs TRBV4-1 and TRBJ2-1; a possible D gene is TRBD2 (5 bases). V lost 2 bases, J lost 5 bases, and 10 bases lay in between. Germline V CDR1 and CDR2: MGHRA, YSYEKL. The CDR3 length is 14 residues. DNA of the CDR3: TGCGCCAGCAGCCAATACCGGACTGACAATGAGCAGTTCTTC. It encodes CASSQYRTDNEQFF.

This clonotype was observed many times. This chain connects TRBV12-3 or TRBV12-4 to TRBJ2-1; 7 bases are a match to TRBD2. The V and J ends lost 5 bases and 6 bases, in that order; junction bases with no gene match: 7. The CDR3 has 14 residues. The CDR3 sequence is CASSGYRTSNEQFF. The CDR3 DNA sequence: TGTGCCAGCAGTGGATATCGGACTAGCAATGAGCAGTTCTTC.

In its sample, this clonotype was seen many times. The chain couples TRBV5-1 to TRBJ2-1; the D is unclear. V lost 2 bases, J lost 3 bases, and 15 bases lay in between. The CDR3 contains 16 residues. Per germline, CDR1 SGHRS and CDR2 YFSETQ. CDR3 residues: CASSLTLSRFYNEQFF. In DNA, the CDR3 is TGCGCCAGCAGCTTAACTCTAAGTCGGTTCTACAATGAGCAGTTCTTC.